This is a list of T cell receptor beta chains from one sample in a study of post-analysis software for immune sequencing data. TCRdb used MiXCR to reprocess the PCR reads, holding one entry per CDR3 protein. The sample comprises about 540,000 distinct CDR3 sequences, approximately 31% of which are singletons, and 4.5% to 7.5% rests with the top ten. Sequences were obtained from blood. Receptor source: a girl aged 2 to 17 with multiple sclerosis. Both conserved end residues are part of each CDR3. D genes are given only for firm matches. Clone size is not always given. Where it is, it says once, few, many or a class for expanded clones.

d_gene,v_gene,abundance,j_gene,CDR3nt,CDR3aa
NA,TRBV2,NA,TRBJ2-3,TGTGCCAGCAGTGATCCGAGGAGTTACCGCCTTGGAGATACGCAGTATTTT,CASSDPRSYRLGDTQYF
TRBD2,TRBV15,many,TRBJ2-1,TGTGCCACCAGCATTCTACTAGCGGCAGCTAATGAGCAGTTCTTC,CATSILLAAANEQFF
TRBD2,TRBV7-9,NA,TRBJ2-3,TGTGCCAGCAACTTGGGAGGGGCAGATACGCAGTATTTT,CASNLGGADTQYF
TRBD1,TRBV7-3,few,TRBJ2-1,TGTGCCAGCAGCTCCACCGGGACAGCTTTGAATGAGCAGTTCTTC,CASSSTGTALNEQFF
TRBD1,TRBV5-1,NA,TRBJ1-2,TGCGCCAGCGCACGGACAGGGGAGCCTTATGGCTACACCTTC,CASARTGEPYGYTF
NA,TRBV9,once,TRBJ2-2,TGTGCCAGCAGCGTAGCTTTGGGGTCCGGGGAGCTGTTTTTT,CASSVALGSGELFF
NA,TRBV20-1,NA,TRBJ2-1,TGCAGTGCTAGAGGAGGCTATGAGCAGTTCTTC,CSARGGYEQFF
NA,TRBV7-8,NA,TRBJ2-5,TGTGCCAGCAGGTCCAGGGGGGGCCAAGAGACCCAGTACTTC,CASRSRGGQETQYF
NA,TRBV7-8,few,TRBJ1-1,TGTGCCAGCAGCTTAGTTTTAAGTCCCTTCGTCGATGAAGCTTTCTTT,CASSLVLSPFVDEAFF
TRBD2,TRBV6-4,NA,TRBJ2-3,TGTGCCAGCAGTTTCAGCGGGAGTCAGGCAGATACGCAGTATTTT,CASSFSGSQADTQYF
TRBD1,TRBV10-3,NA,TRBJ1-4,TGTGCCGCGCGGGGGACAGATAATGAAAAACTGTTTTTT,CAARGTDNEKLFF
TRBD1,TRBV5-4,few,TRBJ2-5,TGTGCCAGCAGCCGGGACAGGGCACGGGAGACCCAGTACTTC,CASSRDRARETQYF
NA,TRBV2,NA,TRBJ2-3,TGTGCCAGCAGTGATCACGGTCTGTGGGGCACAGATACGCAGTATTTT,CASSDHGLWGTDTQYF
NA,TRBV5-1,NA,TRBJ1-2,TGCGCCAGCAGCTTGTCGAACGATGGCTACACCTTC,CASSLSNDGYTF
NA,TRBV10-3,NA,TRBJ2-3,TGTGCCATCAGTGAAGGTAGCGATGGCACAGATACGCAGTATTTT,CAISEGSDGTDTQYF
NA,TRBV10-2,NA,TRBJ2-7,TGCGCCAGCAAATCACCGGGACAAGCCTACGAGCAGTACTTC,CASKSPGQAYEQYF
TRBD2,TRBV20-1,NA,TRBJ2-5,TGCAGTGCTGCGGGGGGGATTGGTCGGGGGGAGACCCAGTACTTC,CSAAGGIGRGETQYF
NA,TRBV27,NA,TRBJ1-1,TGTGCCAGCAGTTTTGCGCCGGGGGTGGACACTGAAGCTTTCTTT,CASSFAPGVDTEAFF